This T cell receptor beta chain was documented in a study of glioma-infiltrating T cells. Germline V gene data show CDR1 as MNHEY and CDR2 as SMNVEV (reference sequence). The CDR3 has 15 residues. The J segment lost 6 bases and the V segment lost 2 bases, leaving 2 bases of the junction unmatched. Using RNA template, CDR3s of TCR alpha and beta were amplified with iRepertoire arm-PCR. TCRdb processed the multiplex PCR reads anew with MiXCR; each CDR3 protein has one entry. The repertoire has over 130,000 distinct CDR3 sequences, approximately 39% of them found once; the top ten carry over 15%. The sequenced sample was glioma tissue, nonneoplastic brain tissue, or PBMCs (not recorded which). The chain employs TRBV27 and TRBJ2-3, with TRBD2 identical over 13 bases. The origin of this receptor is a human donor with low-grade glioma or glioblastoma, undergoing nonglioma brain surgery, or in good health (not recorded which). CDR3: CASSLTSGRVDTQYF. CDR3 sequence (DNA): TGTGCCAGCAGTTTAACTAGCGGGAGGGTGGATACGCAGTATTTT.